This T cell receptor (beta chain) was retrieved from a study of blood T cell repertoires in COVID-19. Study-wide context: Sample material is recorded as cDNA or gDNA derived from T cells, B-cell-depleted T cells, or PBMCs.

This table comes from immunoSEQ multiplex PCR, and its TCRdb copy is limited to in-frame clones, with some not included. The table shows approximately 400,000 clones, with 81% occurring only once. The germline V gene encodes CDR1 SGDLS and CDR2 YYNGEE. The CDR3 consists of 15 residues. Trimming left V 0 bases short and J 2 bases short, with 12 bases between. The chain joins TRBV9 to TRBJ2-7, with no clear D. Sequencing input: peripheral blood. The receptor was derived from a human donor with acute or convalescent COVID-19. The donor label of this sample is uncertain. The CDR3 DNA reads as TGTGCCAGCAGCGTAGCGGCAGGCCCTGCCTACGAGCAGTACTTC. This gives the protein CASSVAAGPAYEQYF. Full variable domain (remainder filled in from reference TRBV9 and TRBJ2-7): DSGVTQTPKHLITATGQRVTLRCSPRSGDLSVYWYQQSLDQGLQFLIQYYNGEERAKGNILERFSAQQFPDLHSELNLSSLELGDSALYFCASSVAAGPAYEQYFGPGTRLTVT.